These 19 T cell receptor beta chains share one sample of origin, sequenced in a study of T cell changes during pregnancy in multiple sclerosis. The protocol was immunoSEQ multiplex PCR, while the TCRdb copy is restricted to in-frame clones and leaves out a portion. The sample shows 50,000 to 65,000 clones, approximately 93% of them seen only once. This sample comprised CD8+ T cells from peripheral blood mononuclear cells, obtained in the second trimester of pregnancy. These receptors originate from a female donor with multiple sclerosis, enrolled in a pregnancy study.

The rearrangement uses TRBV6-1 and TRBJ2-3; a weak D match, TRBD1 (5 bases). The germline gives CDR1 MNHNS, CDR2 SASEGT. Trimming removed 4 bases at V and 6 bases at J, with 14 bases between. This CDR3 is 14 amino acids long. For the CDR3, the DNA is TGTGCCAGCAGTGGTCCCTCCTGGGGCGATACGCAGTATTTT. It translates to CASSGPSWGDTQYF.

V usage is TRBV25-1 and J usage is TRBJ2-1, with 7 bases matching TRBD2. This CDR3 contains 18 residues. Germline V gene data show CDR1 as MGHDK and CDR2 as SYGVNS. J gave up 0 bases and V 6 bases, and 14 bases lay outside the gene matches. The CDR3 DNA is TGTGCCAGCAGCCTCTCGTCGGGGCGGGGGAGCTCCTACAATGAGCAGTTCTTC. Translated, it gives CASSLSSGRGSSYNEQFF. Filled out from reference TRBV25-1 and TRBJ2-1, the complete variable domain reads EADIYQTPRYLVIGTGKKITLECSQTMGHDKMYWYQQDPGMELHLIHYSYGVNSTEKGDLSSESTVSRIRTEHFPLTLESARPSHTSQYLCASSLSSGRGSSYNEQFFGPGTRLTVL.

In its sample, this clone was seen once. The genes are TRBV7-9 and TRBJ2-7, with unresolved D. This CDR3 spans 13 amino acids. Germline values: CDR1 SEHNR, CDR2 FQNEAQ (reference sequence). The V end was cut by 5 bases, the J end by 3 bases, with 11 bases between. The CDR3: CASSAHSFYEQYF. CDR3 DNA: TGTGCCAGCAGCGCACACAGCTTCTACGAGCAGTACTTC.

The chain combines TRBV7-9 with TRBJ2-7; a possible D gene is TRBD1 (7 bases). V was shortened by 1 base and J by 0 bases, with 13 bases between the two germline ends. CDR1 and CDR2 from the germline V gene are SEHNR and FQNEAQ (reference sequence). The CDR3 runs 16 residues. The CDR3 DNA follows: TGTGCCAGCAGCTTAGGGGGCGGGGACAGCTCCTACGAGCAGTACTTC. Encoded protein: CASSLGGGDSSYEQYF.

The V gene is TRBV5-5, the J gene TRBJ1-2, with D perhaps TRBD1 (5 bases). V was shortened by 3 bases and J by 0 bases, with 12 bases between the two germline ends. Germline loops: CDR1 SGHKS, CDR2 YYEKEE (reference sequence). This CDR3 contains 15 residues. This CDR3 is CASSSPDTSNYGYTF. The CDR3 DNA reads TGTGCCAGCAGCTCTCCGGACACTTCTAACTATGGCTACACCTTC.

The chain uses TRBV16 and TRBJ1-5; D may be TRBD1 (6 bases). Germline assignment: CDR1 KGHSY and CDR2 FQNENV. The CDR3 runs to 14 residues. Deletions cut 8 bases from V and 0 bases from J, with 11 bases between. The CDR3 spells CASSDSYSNQPQHF. In nucleotides, the CDR3 is TGTGCCAGCTCGGACAGTTATAGCAATCAGCCCCAGCATTTT.

This clone occurred once. The V gene is TRBV5-1, the J gene TRBJ2-3, with 9 bases aligning to TRBD2. This CDR3 comprises 15 residues. The V gene end was trimmed by 2 bases and the J gene end by 10 bases; junction bases not matched to a gene: 11. The V gene's germline CDR1 is SGHRS and CDR2 YFSETQ. This chain's CDR3 is CASSLWREGPVAQYF. The CDR3 nucleotides read TGCGCCAGCAGCTTATGGCGGGAGGGCCCCGTGGCGCAGTATTTT.

The chain employs TRBV28 and TRBJ2-5, with D possibly TRBD1 on 5 matching bases. Germline V gives CDR1 MDHEN, CDR2 SYDVKM. The ends were cut back, 1 base at V and 3 bases at J, with 6 bases in the middle. CDR3 length: 13 residues. The CDR3 coding sequence is TGTGCCAGCAGTTTATTGGACAAAGAGACCCAGTACTTC. Its protein is CASSLLDKETQYF.

This sequence joins TRBV4-2 and TRBJ2-3; 9 bases match TRBD2. Per the germline V gene, CDR1 is LGHNA and CDR2 is YNFKEQ. Losses at the gene ends were 4 bases for V and 4 bases for J; bases not matched to a gene: 3. The CDR3 consists of 14 residues. The CDR3 here is CASSLIAGADTQYF. Written as DNA, the CDR3 is TGTGCCAGCAGCCTAATAGCGGGAGCAGATACGCAGTATTTT.

The CDR3 spells CASSYSPSKAYEQYF. The CDR3 DNA is TGTGCCAGCAGTTACTCTCCAAGCAAAGCCTACGAGCAGTACTTC. The chain joins TRBV6-6 to TRBJ2-7; D is ambiguous. The germline CDR1 and CDR2 sequences are MNHNY and SVGAGI (reference sequence). V lost 0 bases, J lost 2 bases, and 11 bases lay in between. CDR3 length equals 15 residues.

The CDR3 DNA is TGCGCCAGCAGCTTGTTTGGGCAGGGTGGCACTGAAGCTTTCTTT. Protein product: CASSLFGQGGTEAFF. V usage is TRBV5-1 and J usage is TRBJ1-1; possibly TRBD1 for D (5 bases). CDR1 and CDR2 (germline): SGHRS, YFSETQ. The length of the CDR3 is 15 residues. V lost 1 base, J lost 4 bases, and 14 bases lay in between.

The chain links TRBV18 to TRBJ2-2, with D perhaps TRBD2 (6 bases). V was pared by 6 bases and J by 6 bases, with 17 bases between. Germline V lookup: CDR1 KGHSH, CDR2 LQKENI. The length of the CDR3 is 15 residues. The CDR3 here is CASSSSGPLAGELFF. In DNA, the CDR3 is TGTGCCAGCTCGTCAAGCGGGCCCCTAGCCGGGGAGCTGTTTTTT.

The CDR3 DNA sequence: TGCGCCAGCAGCCCCGGTCAGGGGGCCGAGCAGTACTTC. Residues: CASSPGQGAEQYF. V and J are TRBV4-1 and TRBJ2-7; TRBD1 matches 8 bases. CDR1 MGHRA and CDR2 YSYEKL come from the germline V gene. V gave up 4 bases and J gave up 6 bases; unmatched junction bases: 5. This CDR3 region has 13 residues.

This clone was seen once. The chain has TRBV5-6 and TRBJ2-7; D unresolved. In germline, CDR1 is SGHDT, CDR2 YYEEEE. V was cut by 0 bases and J by 7 bases, with 11 bases left in between. The CDR3 length is 13 residues. CDR3 DNA sequence: TGTGCCAGCAGCTTGGCACCTTACGGGGAGCAGTACTTC. Translating it yields CASSLAPYGEQYF.

The chain employs TRBV4-3 and TRBJ1-1, with D uncertain. Germline V gene sequence: CDR1 LGHNA, CDR2 YSLEER. Trimming removed 0 bases at V and 5 bases at J, with 10 bases between. This CDR3 region has 14 residues. This chain's CDR3 is CASSQDIGMTEAFF. In DNA form, the CDR3 reads TGCGCCAGCAGCCAAGATATCGGTATGACTGAAGCTTTCTTT.

The V call is TRBV2, the J call TRBJ2-7; 9 bases match TRBD1. The CDR3 runs to 14 residues. The V segment lost 11 bases and the J segment 0 bases; nucleotides outside the gene matches: 8. Germline-derived CDR1 and CDR2 are SNHLY and FYNNEI. As DNA, the CDR3 is TGTGCCGGGTCCTGGGACAGGGACTCCTACGAGCAGTACTTC. Its translation: CAGSWDRDSYEQYF.

The chain uses TRBV6-5 and TRBJ2-3; 7 bases align to TRBD1. Germline-derived CDR1 and CDR2 are MNHEY and SVGAGI. The ends lost 5 bases at V and 2 bases at J; junction bases unmatched: 4. The CDR3 is 14 amino acids. CDR3 DNA sequence: TGTGCCAGCAGTATTACAGGGGTCACAGATACGCAGTATTTT. Encoded protein: CASSITGVTDTQYF.

The rearrangement uses TRBV7-3 and TRBJ2-1; 9 bases are shared with TRBD1. Trimming at V came to 6 bases and at J to 10 bases, leaving 4 bases not matched to a gene. The CDR3 is made up of 12 amino acids. Germline CDR1 is SGHTA and CDR2 is FQGTGA. This CDR3 is CASSPGQGEQFF. Written as DNA, the CDR3 is TGTGCCAGCAGTCCGGGACAGGGCGAGCAGTTCTTC.

The chain recombines TRBV30 with TRBJ2-1; maybe TRBD2 (6 bases). Germline V gene sequence: CDR1 GTSNPN, CDR2 SVGIG (reference sequence). With 5 bases removed from V and 12 bases from J, the gap between germline ends came to 23 bases. There are 14 residues in the CDR3. As DNA, the CDR3 is TGTGCCTGGGGTATACCCGGGACGAGGAGGGTGCAGTTCTTC. It is translated as CAWGIPGTRRVQFF.